This T cell receptor (beta chain) was recovered during a study of blood T cell repertoires in COVID-19. On the study more broadly: COVID-19 samples collected from the United States, Italy and Spain covered acute and convalescent phases. From T cells, B-cell-depleted T cells, or PBMCs came the material, which was cDNA or gDNA.

In the source study's methods: Amplifying reference gene primers gave estimates of nucleated cell counts. Only in-frame clones appear in the TCRdb table, and some are missing; sequencing was by immunoSEQ multiplex PCR. V, J and clone size are taken as reported in that table, and D and trimming were inferred from the DNA itself. The profile covers 57,000 or so clones, with 75% to 80% appearing a single time and more than 20% taken by the ten largest. This CDR3 is 16 amino acids long. The germline gives CDR1 SEHNR, CDR2 FQNEAQ (reference sequence). Trimming cost V 5 bases and J 1 base; bases outside gene matches: 3.

The sample consisted of peripheral blood. The J gene is TRBJ2-2, the V gene TRBV7-9, with 11 bases identical to TRBD1. The TCR comes from a man aged 45-65 years with active or convalescent COVID-19. CDR3 bases: TGTGCCAGCAGCCCGGGACAGGGGGGGAACACCGGGGAGCTGTTTTTT. The encoded protein is CASSPGQGGNTGELFF.